What follows describes a single T cell receptor beta chain. Its antigen target is currently unknown. The sample holds no much larger clone one base away, and base qualities are not on file. The sample originates from a study of shared clonotypes between healthy human individuals (dated by TCRdb to about 2020). Study-wide context: A few men and two women, aged 18 to 49 years, made up the cohort. For each donor, CD4 naive and CD4 memory were each given three plates, CD8 naive was given two plates, and CD8 memory was given one plate. To estimate repertoire size and how much clonotype sharing occurs between individuals, the study deeply sequenced the blood TCR repertoires of several healthy adults. To increase sequencing depth and limit assay-specific biases, TCR repertoire library preparation and sequencing were carried out by different laboratories using diverse techniques. Between about 0.85 and 9.5 billion PBMCs per donor were obtained by leukapheresis.

Results and caveats for the whole study, not just this receptor: Even with the large sequencing depth, rarefaction of the sorted-subset datasets indicated that sequencing was incomplete. Pairwise subsampling indicated that sequencing depth was expected to affect the degree of clonotype sharing among donors. Larger estimated clonotype richness was generally found for naive subsets than for memory subsets. Roughly 5.2% of naive CD4, 3.5% of naive CD8, 2.3% of memory CD4, and around 0.4% of memory CD8 clonotypes were shared across several donors. The small number of donors limited the genetic and exposure-history diversity represented. Higher generation probabilities were observed for clonotypes shared by all four sorted-subset donors than for non-shared clonotypes. Only blood was sampled, and tissue TCR repertoires likely differ from those in blood.

Donors were healthy HIV-negative adults with no recently reported acute infections or vaccinations. Every donor was a Caucasian adult residing in Nashville, Tennessee, USA. CD4+ T cells were enriched by magnetic negative selection, after which naive cells were positively selected on CD45RA and the negative fraction was taken as the memory subset. Blood was collected by leukapheresis, and PBMCs were isolated by Ficoll-Histopaque density gradient centrifugation and then cryopreserved in liquid nitrogen vapor phase. Analytical flow cytometry was used to check the purity and quantity of every magnetically sorted T cell population. Genomic DNA was isolated from each sorted fraction and quantified by UV absorbance on a Nanodrop 2000c. Deletion took 4 bases off V and 0 bases off J, with a span of 7 bases between the germline ends. For CDR1 and CDR2, the germline V gene lists SQVTM and ANQGSEA. The CDR3 goes from the cysteine to the phenylalanine over 12 residues. Of all the DNA, just the CDR3 is kept, 36 bases in frame from base 1.

Using the deep immunoSEQ assay, multiplex PCR amplified TCR CDR3 regions from genomic DNA. Extracted genomic DNA from each cell subset was spread evenly across all wells of several immunoSEQ 96-well plates, with each plate serving as a replicate. For sorted subsets, around 0.2 ug of genomic DNA, equivalent to around 30,000 T cell genomes, went into each replicate PCR. Purified libraries were measured with a Qubit 3.0 fluorometer, size-checked on a Bioanalyzer 2100, and measured again with the KAPA Library Quantification kit. Every immunoSEQ 96-well plate was sequenced on a separate single-read 150-cycle Illumina NextSeq 550 flow cell. Processing in the source paper ran as follows. Because only junctional sequences without quality scores were contained in the immunoSEQ output, filtering matching that applied to full-length reads could not be performed. To assign V/J genes and CDR3, sequences were annotated using PyIR, a Python wrapper for IgBLAST v1.9, with IMGT germline references. Reads with weak V/J assignments (E-value above 1e-6), missing CDR3, stop codons, out-of-frame junctions, or ambiguous translated residues were removed. V3J clonotypes were defined by identical inferred V gene, J gene, and CDR3 amino acid sequence. Percentage overlap between repertoires was calculated by dividing the number of shared unique clonotypes by the size of the smaller repertoire. Richness of each repertoire was evaluated using RTK rarefaction, the Chao1 estimator, and Recon v2.1 estimates of unobserved clonotypes. Generation probabilities were computed with OLGA for all TCRbeta clonotypes obtained by the gDNA method from several donors. Drawn from immuneACCESS, this table holds only the in-frame rearrangements with V and J called that TCRdb kept. Clones are partly lost; checked studies trace under half to an unresolved V gene and leave the rest unexplained. D and trimming come from the DNA, and the V and J calls and clone size come from that table. The sample data list fewer than 1.8 million clones, and around 98.5% of these were observed just once. The ten largest clones take up about 0.34% of the sample.

The sequence is built from TRBV29-1 and TRBJ2-7; no confident D gene assignment can be made. This TCR derives from a man aged 25 to 40 in good health. Sequencing was carried out using naive CD4+ T cells sorted from blood. Per the publication, the cell subset or site label means: CD45RA+ positively selected. The sequence in DNA is TGCAGCGTTGGTCCGAGCTCCTACGAGCAGTACTTC. This encodes CSVGPSSYEQYF.